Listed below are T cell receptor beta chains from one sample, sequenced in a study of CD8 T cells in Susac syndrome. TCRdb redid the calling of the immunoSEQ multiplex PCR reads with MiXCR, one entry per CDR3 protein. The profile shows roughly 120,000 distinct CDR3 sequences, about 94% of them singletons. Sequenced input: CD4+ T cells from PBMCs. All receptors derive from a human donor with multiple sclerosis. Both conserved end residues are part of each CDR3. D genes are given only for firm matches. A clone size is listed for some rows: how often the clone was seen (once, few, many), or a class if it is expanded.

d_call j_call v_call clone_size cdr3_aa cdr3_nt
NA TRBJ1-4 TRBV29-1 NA CSVGVRGEKLFF TGCAGCGTTGGGGTGAGGGGCGAAAAACTGTTTTTT
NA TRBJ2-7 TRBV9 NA CASSPSEAQYEQYF TGTGCCAGCAGCCCTAGCGAGGCCCAATACGAGCAGTACTTC
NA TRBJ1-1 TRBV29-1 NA CSVEGNTEAFF TGCAGCGTTGAAGGGAACACTGAAGCTTTCTTT
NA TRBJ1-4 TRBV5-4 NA CASSLVPASSFEKLFF TGTGCCAGCAGCTTGGTTCCAGCCTCGAGTTTTGAAAAACTGTTTTTT
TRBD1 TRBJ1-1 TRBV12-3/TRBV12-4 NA CASSRRGQLVFF TGTGCCAGCAGTCGCCGGGGACAGTTGGTTTTCTTT
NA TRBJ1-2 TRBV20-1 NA CSAPRGRRQGAGYTF TGCAGTGCCCCCAGAGGGCGGCGGCAGGGCGCCGGCTACACCTTC
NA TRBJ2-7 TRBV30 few CAWSVRGNEQYF TGTGCCTGGAGTGTACGGGGGAACGAGCAGTACTTC
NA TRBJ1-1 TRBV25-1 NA CASRRAKNTEAFF TGTGCCAGCAGACGGGCCAAGAACACTGAAGCTTTCTTT
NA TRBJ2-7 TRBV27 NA CASSWQGGSYEQYF TGTGCCAGCAGTTGGCAGGGGGGATCCTACGAGCAGTACTTC
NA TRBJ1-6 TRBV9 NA CASSVAAVNSPLHF TGTGCCAGCAGCGTAGCGGCAGTCAATTCACCCCTCCACTTT
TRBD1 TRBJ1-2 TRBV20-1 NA CSATWDRVSGYTF TGCAGTGCGACTTGGGACAGGGTCAGTGGCTACACCTTC
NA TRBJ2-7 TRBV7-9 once CASSLRGSDEQYF TGTGCCAGCAGCTTAAGGGGGTCCGACGAGCAGTACTTC
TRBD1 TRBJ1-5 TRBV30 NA CAWNHRGSNQPQHF TGTGCCTGGAACCACAGGGGAAGCAATCAGCCCCAGCATTTT
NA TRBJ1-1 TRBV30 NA CAWSQQGDTEAFF TGTGCCTGGAGTCAGCAGGGTGACACTGAAGCTTTCTTT
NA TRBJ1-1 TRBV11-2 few CASSFRNQEKAEAFF TGTGCCAGCAGCTTTCGCAATCAGGAGAAGGCTGAAGCTTTCTTT
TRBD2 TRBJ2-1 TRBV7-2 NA CASSPSGRDNEQFF TGTGCCAGCAGCCCTAGCGGGAGGGACAATGAGCAGTTCTTC
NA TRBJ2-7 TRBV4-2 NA CASSPRDGAYEQYF TGTGCCAGCAGCCCCCGGGACGGGGCCTACGAGCAGTACTTC
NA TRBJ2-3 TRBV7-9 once CASSLQGSDTQYF TGTGCCAGCAGCTTGCAGGGATCAGATACGCAGTATTTT
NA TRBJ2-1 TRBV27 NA CASSGGGSYYNEQFF TGTGCCAGCAGTGGAGGGGGGTCGTACTACAATGAGCAGTTCTTC
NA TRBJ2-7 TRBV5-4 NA CASSFPAGQIYEQYF TGTGCCAGCAGCTTCCCAGCAGGGCAGATCTACGAGCAGTACTTC
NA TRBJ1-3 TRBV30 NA CARVSSGNTIYF TGTGCCCGAGTGAGCTCTGGAAACACCATATATTTT
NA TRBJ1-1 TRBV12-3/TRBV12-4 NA CASKTWGGEDTEAFF TGTGCCAGCAAAACTTGGGGGGGTGAGGACACTGAAGCTTTCTTT
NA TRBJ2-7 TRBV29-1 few CSVAPGTSYEQYF TGCAGCGTTGCGCCGGGTACGTCCTACGAGCAGTACTTC
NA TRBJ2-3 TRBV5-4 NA CASSGAVPSTDTQYF TGTGCCAGCAGCGGAGCGGTACCTAGCACAGATACGCAGTATTTT
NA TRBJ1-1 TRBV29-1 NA CSVGRILQEAFF TGCAGCGTTGGGAGGATCCTCCAGGAAGCTTTCTTT
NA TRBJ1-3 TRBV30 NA CAWSPQGENTIYF TGTGCCTGGAGTCCGCAGGGAGAAAACACCATATATTTT
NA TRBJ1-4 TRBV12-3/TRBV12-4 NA CASRDRRTVGEKLFF TGTGCCAGCAGAGATCGGCGAACAGTGGGTGAAAAACTGTTTTTT
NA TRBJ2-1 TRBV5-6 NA CASSLATFGLVNEQFF TGTGCCAGCAGCTTGGCCACCTTTGGTCTGGTCAATGAGCAGTTCTTC
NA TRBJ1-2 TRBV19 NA CASSTADPYGYTF TGTGCCAGTAGTACGGCGGACCCCTATGGCTACACCTTC
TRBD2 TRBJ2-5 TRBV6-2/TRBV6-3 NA CASSPWATSGRRTQYF TGTGCCAGCAGCCCCTGGGCGACTAGCGGTCGTCGGACCCAGTACTTC
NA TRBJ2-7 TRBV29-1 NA CSASASYEQYF TGCAGCGCTTCGGCCTCCTACGAGCAGTACTTC
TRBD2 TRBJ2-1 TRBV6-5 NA CASSITSGGYNEQFF TGTGCCAGCAGTATAACTAGCGGGGGGTACAATGAGCAGTTCTTC
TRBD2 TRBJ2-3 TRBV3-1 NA CASSQVGGRSGDTQYF TGTGCCAGCAGCCAAGTTGGCGGGAGGAGCGGAGATACGCAGTATTTT
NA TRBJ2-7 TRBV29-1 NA CSVGGGYEQYF TGCAGCGTTGGAGGAGGGTACGAGCAGTACTTC
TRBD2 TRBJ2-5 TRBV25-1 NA CASSESGGSGETQYF TGTGCCAGCAGTGAATCGGGAGGGTCTGGGGAGACCCAGTACTTC
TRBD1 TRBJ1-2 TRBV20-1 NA CSAMGQVNYGYTF TGCAGTGCTATGGGACAGGTGAACTATGGCTACACCTTC
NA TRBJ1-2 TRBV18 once CASSPVRETGYGYTF TGTGCCAGCTCACCTGTCCGGGAGACAGGCTATGGCTACACCTTC
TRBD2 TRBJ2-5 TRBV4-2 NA CASSQDRAGAAGGQETQYF TGTGCCAGCAGCCAAGATCGTGCTGGCGCGGCGGGGGGCCAAGAGACCCAGTACTTC
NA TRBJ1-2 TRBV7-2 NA CASSTDSSVGYTF TGTGCCAGCAGCACGGACAGTTCCGTAGGCTACACCTTC
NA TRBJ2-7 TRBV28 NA CASSLPTDSPTYEQYF TGTGCCAGCAGTTTACCGACGGACTCACCCACCTACGAGCAGTACTTC
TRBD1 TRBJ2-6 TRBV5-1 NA CASSRPGDSLSDVLTF TGCGCCAGCAGCCGACCTGGGGACAGCCTTTCAGACGTCCTGACTTTC
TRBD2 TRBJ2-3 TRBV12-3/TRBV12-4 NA CASNPGGALTQYF TGTGCCAGCAACCCGGGAGGTGCTCTTACGCAGTATTTT
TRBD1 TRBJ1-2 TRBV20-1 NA CSATLGQDLGGYTF TGCAGTGCTACCCTGGGACAGGACTTAGGTGGCTACACCTTC
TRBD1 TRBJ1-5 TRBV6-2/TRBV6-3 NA CASSLTGVDQPQHF TGTGCCAGCAGCCTTACAGGGGTAGATCAGCCCCAGCATTTT
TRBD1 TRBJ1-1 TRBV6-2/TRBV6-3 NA CASSYLWDRASDTEAFF TGTGCCAGCAGTTACCTTTGGGACAGGGCATCCGACACTGAAGCTTTCTTT
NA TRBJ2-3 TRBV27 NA CASRNINTDTQYF TGTGCCAGCAGGAACATAAACACAGATACGCAGTATTTT
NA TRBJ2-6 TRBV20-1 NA CSAPQSSGANVLTF TGCAGTGCGCCACAGAGCTCTGGGGCCAACGTCCTGACTTTC
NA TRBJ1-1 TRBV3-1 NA CASSFRRDTEAFF TGTGCCAGCAGCTTTCGACGAGACACTGAAGCTTTCTTT
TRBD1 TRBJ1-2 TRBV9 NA CASSVDLGDRADYGYTF TGTGCCAGCAGCGTAGATCTCGGGGACAGGGCGGACTATGGCTACACCTTC
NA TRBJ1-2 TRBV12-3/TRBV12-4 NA CASSLTGYGYTF TGTGCCAGCAGTCTTACAGGATATGGCTACACCTTC